This T cell receptor (beta chain) was observed in a study of response to subunit inactivated influenza vaccine. Study-level points and caveats: Each seasonal influenza vaccination recruits few new T cells, the authors suggested.

The sample holds a few counts of this clonotype. The antigen is not known. Between the trimmed V and J ends, which lost 5 bases and 2 bases, there was a span of 10 bases. The CDR3 consists of 13 residues. Germline V CDR1 and CDR2: DFQATT, SNEGSKA (reference sequence). TCRdb itself ran the RT-PCR reads through MiXCR, one entry per CDR3 protein. This sample has around 750,000 distinct CDR3 sequences, with around 20% found just once. The sample here was PBMCs from blood, taken more than 4 days after vaccination. The chain is built from TRBV20-1 and TRBJ1-3, with D maybe TRBD1 (5 bases). The clonotype was recovered from a man over 45 who received an inactivated influenza vaccine. In DNA form, the CDR3 reads TGCAGTGCTCGCAGGGATACTGGAAACACCATATATTTT. Amino acids: CSARRDTGNTIYF.